This TCR beta chain was captured by sequencing in a study of blood T cells in healthy people across ages. Study-wide points: Researchers said unsorted PBMCs prevented a conclusive naive versus antigen-experienced comparison.

Alongside a J-beta primer mix, a sample-barcoded 5' primer served in a second PCR lasting about 7 to 12 cycles. Each cDNA molecule received a tag from a template-switch adaptor that had 12 random nucleotides. A single record per CDR3 protein comes from TCRdb applying MiXCR to the 5' RACE reads. The sample lists about 720,000 distinct CDR3 sequences, about 24% occurring once. Per germline, CDR1 SEHNR and CDR2 FQNEAQ (reference sequence). V was clipped by 2 bases and J by 12 bases, with 12 bases between them. The CDR3 sequence is 12 residues long. Isolated PBMCs totaled at least 6.5 million in each sample. Remarks on this clonotype: The antigen is unknown.

The sequenced sample consisted of blood. The sequence derives from a man in his sixties or seventies in good health. The V call is TRBV7-9, the J call TRBJ2-3; no reliable D call. DNA of the CDR3: TGTGCCAGCAGCTTAAGTCTATCCTCCCAGTATTTT. Translation gives CASSLSLSSQYF.